Listed below are T cell receptor beta chains from one sample, sequenced in a study of identifying expanded T cells in peripheral blood. Assay used: immunoSEQ multiplex PCR; TCRdb lists only in-frame clones, some missing. The sample holds tens of thousands of clones, around 81% seen once. The sequenced sample consisted of blood. Every receptor here comes from a person aged 18 to 70 in good health. Each CDR3 is given with its conserved first and last residue.

TRBV6-6 | CASSYTSGSDTQYF
TRBV29-1 | CSVEDSASGDSTDTQYF
TRBV2 | CASQSPGQGADTQYF
TRBV11-3 | CASSFGTSGTNEQFF
TRBV7-9 | CASSPTGNTDTQYF
TRBV19 | CASSVGPTRYF
TRBV18 | CASSPRRGRGVPFNEQFF
TRBV7-6 | CASSPSWDRMAFF
TRBV19 | CASSMLGLGGYTF
TRBV7-7 | CATRGDRGRGGNQPQHF
TRBV6-5 | CASSYSRTGHGYTF
TRBV5-4 | CASSFVVGAPHGYTF
TRBV18 | CASSPTRQGSHYEQYF
TRBV5-4 | CASSFGVSAEAFF
TRBV5-6 | CASSKTSGGRNIQYF
TRBV5-1 | CASRPESYGYTF
TRBV20-1 | CSAGTGELFF
TRBV4-2 | CASSGGSGTEAFF
TRBV27 | CASSRDTGDADTQYF
TRBV7-9 | CASSPRDTQYF
TRBV2 | CASSVGQNTEAFF
TRBV19 | CASSSGTGRDQPQHF
TRBV27 | CASSEPGQGGDTQYF
TRBV6-6 | CASKNSYNEQFF
TRBV5-1 | CASTLTGGRETQYF
TRBV11-2 | CASSLDTYEQYF
TRBV4-3 | CASSQAGGWNTEAFF
TRBV6-1 | CASSAGPYNSPLHF
TRBV9 | CASSEKDNEQFF
TRBV5-1 | CASSSVQGLNTEAFF
TRBV27 | CASSAPTHSRAKYF
TRBV18 | CASSPPRRSPEQYF
TRBV19 | CASSTGRRWTEAFF
TRBV6-1 | CASSSDRGPYNEQFF
TRBV19 | CASKKTGNLGKLFF
TRBV25-1 | CASSGSGTGKRETQYF
TRBV7-2 | CASSLETGLINEKLFF
TRBV6-1 | CASSERTSGGGTGELFF
TRBV4-1 | CASSQGTVALAKNIQYF
TRBV9 | CASSVVPSVSSYNEQFF
TRBV28 | CASSPRQGGSPLHF
TRBV9 | CASSVALGTGTDTQYF
TRBV30 | CAWSVGQEAFF
TRBV27 | CASSTRQDNNEQFF
TRBV30 | CAWSPTGDGGYTF
TRBV5-1 | CASSLLGFGISGANVLTF
TRBV5-1 | CASRVGGNSYEQYF
TRBV5-1 | CASSFSGDYGYTF
TRBV9 | CASSVGSLNYGYTF
TRBV11-2 | CASSLSGFRDYGYTF
TRBV4-1 | CASSHGSTGNTIYF
TRBV9 | CASSVGSQGSTEAFF
TRBV19 | CASSPAGTPETEAFF
TRBV11-2 | CASGASSYNEQFF
TRBV6-1 | CASSEVGRGATYEQYF
TRBV7-6 | CASSSGRGTEAFF
TRBV29-1 | CSVEWGTGPPYEQYF
TRBV2 | CASSEAKGRGYGYTF
TRBV14 | CASSQARGRYYEQYF